Listed below are T cell receptor beta chains from one sample, sequenced in a study of cytomegalovirus exposure and HLA in healthy donors. Clones were sequenced by immunoSEQ multiplex PCR, and TCRdb holds only the in-frame ones, with some missing. The sample carries some 120,000 clones, 9.5% recorded once. Input material: PBMCs. Source of these receptors: a man aged 30-40 years in good health and CMV-seronegative. The CDR3 runs from the conserved cysteine through the conserved F or W. D genes are given only for firm matches. A row's size may be missing; if present it is once, few, many or a size class.

>TRBJ2-1|-|TRBV11-2|-
CASRGFGNEQFF
TGTGCCAGCCGAGGGTTCGGCAATGAGCAGTTCTTC
>TRBJ2-1|-|TRBV5-1|-
CASSFMAGADNEQFF
TGCGCCAGCAGCTTCATGGCAGGGGCGGACAATGAGCAGTTCTTC
>TRBJ1-1|TRBD1|TRBV9|few
CASSLYGQGTEAFF
TGTGCCAGCAGCCTGTATGGACAGGGCACTGAAGCTTTCTTT
>TRBJ2-1|TRBD2|TRBV5-1|-
CASSLSSGIYNEQFF
TGCGCCAGCAGCTTAAGTAGCGGGATTTACAATGAGCAGTTCTTC
>TRBJ2-2|TRBD1|TRBV15|few
CATSRVTGVTGELFF
TGTGCCACCAGCAGAGTGACAGGGGTCACCGGGGAGCTGTTTTTT
>TRBJ1-2|TRBD1|TRBV7-2|-
CASSPGQGYGYTF
TGTGCCAGCAGCCCGGGACAGGGGTATGGCTACACCTTC
>TRBJ1-2|-|TRBV19|few
CASSIAGTYQGGYTF
TGTGCCAGTAGTATCGCCGGGACATACCAAGGGGGCTACACCTTC
>TRBJ2-7|-|TRBV28|-
CASTSGSSSYEQYF
TGTGCCAGCACATCAGGGTCGAGCTCCTACGAGCAGTACTTC
>TRBJ2-3|TRBD2|TRBV27|-
CASSFAGERTDTQYF
TGTGCCAGCAGTTTCGCGGGAGAACGCACAGATACGCAGTATTTT
>TRBJ2-3|-|TRBV4-1|-
CASSQGQGGTDTQYF
TGCGCCAGCAGCCAAGGGCAGGGCGGCACAGATACGCAGTATTTT
>TRBJ2-3|TRBD1|TRBV6-4|-
CASSDGQETDTQYF
TGTGCCAGCAGTGACGGACAGGAAACAGATACGCAGTATTTT
>TRBJ2-3|-|TRBV7-9|few
CASSLGQGMDTQYF
TGTGCCAGCAGCTTAGGTCAGGGTATGGATACGCAGTATTTT
>TRBJ2-7|-|TRBV5-6|few
CASSPPGGLKSYEQYF
TGTGCCAGCAGCCCCCCCGGAGGCCTAAAATCCTACGAGCAGTACTTC
>TRBJ1-1|-|TRBV29-1|many
CSAGGGDWAFF
TGCAGCGCGGGGGGAGGGGACTGGGCTTTCTTT
>TRBJ1-1|-|TRBV5-1|-
CASSVVEGQGNTEAFF
TGCGCCAGCAGCGTGGTTGAGGGACAAGGGAACACTGAAGCTTTCTTT
>TRBJ2-7|-|TRBV15|few
CATSRKGLPYEQYF
TGTGCCACCAGCAGGAAGGGGTTGCCCTACGAGCAGTACTTC
>TRBJ2-2|TRBD2|TRBV5-4|once
CASSGAGLAGSGELFF
TGTGCCAGCAGCGGAGCCGGACTAGCGGGCTCCGGGGAGCTGTTTTTT
>TRBJ1-1|-|TRBV5-1|few
CASSLDHPGVGTEAFF
TGCGCCAGCAGCTTGGACCACCCAGGGGTGGGCACTGAAGCTTTCTTT
>TRBJ1-2|-|TRBV6-1|-
CASRGAGLSYGYTF
TGTGCCAGCAGGGGGGCAGGCCTTTCTTATGGCTACACCTTC
>TRBJ1-4|-|TRBV19|few
CASSISMNEKLFF
TGTGCCAGTAGTATATCAATGAATGAAAAACTGTTTTTT
>TRBJ2-5|-|TRBV5-1|few
CASSLGQRQETQYF
TGCGCCAGCAGCTTGGGACAGAGACAAGAGACCCAGTACTTC
>TRBJ1-1|-|TRBV7-9|few
CASSLGQNEAFF
TGTGCCAGCAGCTTAGGGCAGAATGAAGCTTTCTTT
>TRBJ2-7|-|TRBV28|-
CASSPDSDEQYF
TGTGCCAGCAGTCCCGATAGTGACGAGCAGTACTTC
>TRBJ2-3|TRBD1|TRBV7-9|many
CASSLALGTGGTDTQYF
TGTGCCAGCAGCTTAGCGCTAGGGACAGGGGGCACAGATACGCAGTATTTT
>TRBJ2-7|TRBD2|TRBV5-1|-
CASSLVSGNTYEQYF
TGCGCCAGCAGCTTGGTTAGCGGGAACACCTACGAGCAGTACTTC
>TRBJ2-5|-|TRBV2|-
CASSESGVGETQYF
TGTGCCAGCAGTGAATCGGGGGTAGGAGAGACCCAGTACTTC
>TRBJ1-4|TRBD1|TRBV11-3|-
CASSLTGASEKLFF
TGTGCCAGCAGCTTAACAGGGGCAAGTGAAAAACTGTTTTTT
>TRBJ1-4|-|TRBV6-1|few
CASSGGPGGRGNEKLFF
TGTGCCAGCAGTGGGGGTCCTGGGGGCAGGGGTAATGAAAAACTGTTTTTT
>TRBJ2-7|TRBD1|TRBV7-8|-
CASSLAGQGYEQYF
TGTGCCAGCAGCTTAGCCGGACAGGGCTACGAGCAGTACTTC
>TRBJ2-5|-|TRBV10-1|-
CASSGPTAQTQYF
TGCGCCAGCAGTGGGCCGACTGCCCAGACCCAGTACTTC
>TRBJ2-2|TRBD2|TRBV7-3|few
CASSGTSGITGELFF
TGTGCCAGCAGCGGAACTAGCGGGATCACCGGGGAGCTGTTTTTT
>TRBJ2-7|-|TRBV18|-
CASSPGSYEQYF
TGTGCCAGCTCACCCGGCTCCTACGAGCAGTACTTC
>TRBJ2-2|-|TRBV7-6|few
CASSLTGQNTGELFF
TGTGCCAGCAGCCTAACAGGGCAGAACACCGGGGAGCTGTTTTTT
>TRBJ2-7|TRBD1|TRBV28|few
CASRGTGRSEQYF
TGTGCCAGCAGGGGGACAGGGAGAAGCGAGCAGTACTTC
>TRBJ2-5|TRBD2|TRBV10-2|-
CASSKGLAHQETQYF
TGCGCCAGCAGTAAGGGACTAGCGCACCAAGAGACCCAGTACTTC
>TRBJ2-1|TRBD2|TRBV6-1|few
CASSVMGTSVPELTYNEQFF
TGTGCCAGCAGTGTCATGGGGACTAGCGTCCCGGAGTTGACCTACAATGAGCAGTTCTTC
>TRBJ2-7|TRBD1|TRBV30|-
CASGTGDSYEQYF
TGTGCTTCAGGGACAGGGGATTCCTACGAGCAGTACTTC
>TRBJ2-1|TRBD1|TRBV10-3|few
CAIRGQYNEQFF
TGTGCCATCAGGGGACAGTACAATGAGCAGTTCTTC
>TRBJ2-1|-|TRBV30|-
CAWRASYNEQFF
TGTGCCTGGAGGGCCTCTTACAATGAGCAGTTCTTC
>TRBJ1-5|-|TRBV27|few
CASSFRGAQPQHF
TGTGCCAGCAGTTTCAGAGGCGCTCAGCCCCAGCATTTT
>TRBJ2-3|TRBD2|TRBV19|-
CASSIRASGSLYTQYF
TGTGCCAGTAGTATCAGGGCTAGCGGGAGTTTATATACGCAGTATTTT
>TRBJ1-2|-|TRBV14|few
CASSQYLGQGYGYTF
TGTGCCAGCAGCCAATATCTGGGGCAAGGCTATGGCTACACCTTC
>TRBJ1-1|-|TRBV29-1|few
CSVDKLLGSTEAFF
TGCAGCGTTGACAAGTTACTAGGGAGTACTGAAGCTTTCTTT
>TRBJ1-1|-|TRBV28|few
CASSLADTEAFF
TGTGCCAGCAGTTTAGCAGACACTGAAGCTTTCTTT
>TRBJ2-2|-|TRBV11-3|few
CASSLTLGNTGELFF
TGTGCCAGCAGCCTAACCCTTGGGAACACCGGGGAGCTGTTTTTT
>TRBJ2-2|-|TRBV27|-
CASSSGDPRAGELFF
TGTGCCAGCAGTTCGGGGGATCCGAGGGCCGGGGAGCTGTTTTTT
>TRBJ1-2|TRBD1|TRBV5-4|few
CASSWLGDRVRGYTF
TGTGCCAGCAGCTGGTTGGGTGACAGGGTTCGGGGCTACACCTTC
>TRBJ2-7|TRBD1|TRBV19|few
CASSRTGGEIVAYEQYF
TGTGCCAGTAGCCGAACAGGGGGCGAAATTGTTGCCTACGAGCAGTACTTC
>TRBJ1-1|TRBD1|TRBV5-6|few
CASSSGPGGTEAFF
TGTGCCAGCAGCTCAGGCCCAGGGGGCACTGAAGCTTTCTTT
>TRBJ1-2|TRBD1|TRBV18|few
CASSPTPDRGHGYTF
TGTGCCAGCTCACCTACCCCGGACAGGGGGCACGGCTACACCTTC
>TRBJ1-5|TRBD1|TRBV18|few
CASSLKGQGDQPQHF
TGTGCCAGCTCACTTAAGGGACAGGGCGATCAGCCCCAGCATTTT
>TRBJ2-2|TRBD1|TRBV7-6|few
CASSLAAGQGAGELFF
TGTGCCAGCAGCTTAGCGGCCGGACAGGGGGCCGGGGAGCTGTTTTTT
>TRBJ2-2|-|TRBV18|-
CASSPSGVGTGELFF
TGTGCCAGCTCACCATCCGGGGTCGGCACCGGGGAGCTGTTTTTT